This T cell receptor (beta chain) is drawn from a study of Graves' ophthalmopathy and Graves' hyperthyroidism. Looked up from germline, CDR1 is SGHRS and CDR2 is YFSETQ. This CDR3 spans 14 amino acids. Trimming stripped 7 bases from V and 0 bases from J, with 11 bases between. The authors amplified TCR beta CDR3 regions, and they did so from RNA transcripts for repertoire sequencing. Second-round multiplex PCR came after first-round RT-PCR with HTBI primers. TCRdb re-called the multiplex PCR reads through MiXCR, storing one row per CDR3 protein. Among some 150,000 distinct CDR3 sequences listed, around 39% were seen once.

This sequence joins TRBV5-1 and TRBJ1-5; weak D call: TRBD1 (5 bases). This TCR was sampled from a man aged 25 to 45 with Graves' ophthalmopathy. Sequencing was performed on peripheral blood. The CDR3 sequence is CASSVGDSNQPQHF. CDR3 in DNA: TGCGCCAGCTCTGTGGGGGATAGCAATCAGCCCCAGCATTTT.